The 9 T cell receptor beta chains listed next were all sequenced from one sample in a study of shared clonotypes between healthy human individuals. The table came from immunoSEQ multiplex PCR; TCRdb's copy has only in-frame clones and leaves some out. This table has about 2.4 million clones, approximately 94% appearing once. Input material: naive CD4+ T cells sorted from blood. Subset given: CD45RA+ positively selected. The source is a man aged 18-30 years in good health.

Worth noting for this clone: The same CDR3 can be traced to other DNA sequences in this sample. The V gene is TRBV7-9, the J gene TRBJ2-7, with D uncertain. In germline, CDR1 is SEHNR, CDR2 FQNEAQ (reference sequence). V dropped 2 bases and J dropped 4 bases, with 6 bases sitting between them. This CDR3 region has 12 residues. The CDR3 spells CASSLSSYEQYF. The CDR3 DNA sequence: TGTGCCAGCAGCTTAAGTAGTTACGAGCAGTACTTC.

The V call is TRBV4-1, the J call TRBJ2-7; maybe TRBD2 (5 bases). The CDR3 consists of 14 residues. CDR1 is MGHRA, CDR2 YSYEKL, per germline. V shed 1 base and J shed 3 bases, with 10 bases lying between them. The CDR3 is CASSQGLAGYEQYF. The CDR3 nucleotides are TGCGCCAGCAGCCAAGGGCTAGCAGGCTACGAGCAGTACTTC.

This sequence joins TRBV19 and TRBJ2-5, with 8 bases aligning to TRBD1. Trimming cost V 5 bases and J 5 bases; bases outside gene matches: 7. The CDR3 is 14 residues long. In germline, CDR1 is LNHDA, CDR2 SQIVND (reference sequence). In nucleotides, the CDR3 is TGTGCCAGTAGTGGGAGACAGGGGTTGGAGACCCAGTACTTC. It is translated as CASSGRQGLETQYF.

Remarks on this clone: One junction end disagrees with the germline gene, perhaps due to a read error. The J gene is TRBJ2-5, the V gene TRBV7-2; D remains unclear. Germline V CDR1 and CDR2: SGHTA, FQGNSA. The CDR3 loop spans 13 amino acids. As DNA, the CDR3 is TGTGCCAGCACCTTAACATACCAAGAGACCCAGTACTTC. Its protein product is CASTLTYQETQYF.

The J gene is TRBJ2-2, the V gene TRBV7-2; D remains ambiguous. CDR3 length: 15 residues. CDR1 and CDR2 (germline): SGHTA, FQGNSA. V lost 2 bases and J lost 2, with 9 bases in between. CDR3 amino acids: CASSLSLSNTGELFF. In DNA form, the CDR3 reads TGTGCCAGCAGCTTAAGTCTATCAAACACCGGGGAGCTGTTTTTT.

The chain is built from TRBV28 and TRBJ1-3; TRBD1 matches 7 bases. V was clipped by 5 bases and J by 2 bases; unmatched bases: 18. The CDR3 loop spans 19 amino acids. The germline gives CDR1 MDHEN, CDR2 SYDVKM. CDR3 sequence reads: CASSPHLLSRQGAGNTIYF. CDR3 DNA: TGTGCCAGCAGTCCTCACCTACTGAGTCGACAGGGAGCTGGAAACACCATATATTTT.

The chain joins TRBV5-8 to TRBJ2-1, with 11 bases aligning to TRBD2. With V trimmed by 0 bases and J by 6 bases, 8 bases remained unmatched. Germline assignment: CDR1 SGHTS and CDR2 YDEGEE. The CDR3 has 17 amino acids. This chain's CDR3 is CASSLARLAGSGNEQFF. CDR3 coding DNA: TGTGCCAGCAGCTTGGCCCGACTAGCGGGATCGGGCAATGAGCAGTTCTTC. Together with reference TRBV5-8 and TRBJ2-1, the CDR3 gives the full variable domain: EAGVTQSPTHLIKTRGQQATLRCSPISGHTSVYWYQQALGLGLQFLLWYDEGEERNRGNFPPRFSGRQFPNYSSELNVNALELEDSALYLCASSLARLAGSGNEQFFGPGTRLTVL.

The chain is built from TRBV5-1 and TRBJ2-7; 10 bases are a match to TRBD2. The CDR3 is 14 amino acids. With V trimmed by 3 bases and J by 6 bases, 6 bases remained unmatched. Germline V gives CDR1 SGHRS, CDR2 YFSETQ. CDR3 DNA sequence: TGCGCCAGCAGCTCAGGACTAGCGGAGGCCGAGCAGTACTTC. It yields the protein CASSSGLAEAEQYF.

J is TRBJ2-1 and V is TRBV2; TRBD2 is a possible D gene (6 bases). The CDR3 is made up of 12 amino acids. V shed 8 bases and J shed 7 bases, with 12 bases lying between them. Germline assignment: CDR1 SNHLY and CDR2 FYNNEI. CDR3: CASWGVRNEQFF. CDR3 DNA sequence: TGTGCCAGCTGGGGGGTTCGGAATGAGCAGTTCTTC.